These 15 T cell receptor beta chains share one sample of origin, sequenced in a study of post-analysis software for immune sequencing data. Whole-study findings and limits: With TRBV5-6, TRBV5-1 and TRBV20-1 included, about five TRBV segments were more frequent in patients than in controls.

These TCRs are of unknown antigen specificity. The TCR beta cDNA libraries carried unique molecular identifiers. Each CDR3 protein gets one entry after TCRdb re-called the PCR reads with MiXCR. The sample has just over 250,000 distinct CDR3 sequences, approximately 34% seen once. The source material was blood. The receptors stem from a girl aged 10 to 17 with multiple sclerosis.

J is TRBJ2-7 and V is TRBV14; 11 bases are a match to TRBD2. The V gene end was trimmed by 3 bases and the J gene end by 2 bases; junction bases not matched to a gene: 6. Germline CDR1 SGHDN, CDR2 FVKESK. This CDR3 has 16 residues. In DNA form, the CDR3 reads TGTGCCAGCAGCCATCTAGCGGGAGGTTCCCCCTACGAGCAGTACTTC. Its translation: CASSHLAGGSPYEQYF.

This clonotype was recorded many times. The rearrangement uses TRBV20-1 and TRBJ2-3; D gene uncertain. From germline, CDR1 is DFQATT and CDR2 SNEGSKA (reference sequence). The CDR3 covers 13 residues. CDR3 sequence (DNA): TGCAGCGCCGGGCGCCCTACCACAGATACGCAGTATTTT. Translation: CSAGRPTTDTQYF.

This clonotype occurred many times. The J gene is TRBJ2-1, the V gene TRBV15; 12 nucleotides align to TRBD2. The germline V gene encodes CDR1 LNHNV and CDR2 YYDKDF (reference sequence). The V segment lost 5 bases and the J segment 10 bases; nucleotides outside the gene matches: 3. The CDR3 extends over 13 amino acids. CDR3 bases: TGTGCCACCAGCCGACTAGCGGGAGAGGAGCAGTTCTTC. Its translation: CATSRLAGEEQFF. Combining the CDR3 with reference TRBV15 and TRBJ2-1 gives the whole variable domain DAMVIQNPRYQVTQFGKPVTLSCSQTLNHNVMYWYQQKSSQAPKLLFHYYDKDFNNEADTPDNFQSRRPNTSFCFLDIRSPGLGDTAMYLCATSRLAGEEQFFGPGTRLTVL.

This clonotype has ten or more counts. This chain connects TRBV24-1 to TRBJ1-2; D not certain. Germline CDR1 KGHDR, CDR2 SFDVKD. The V gene lost 4 bases and the J gene lost 4 bases, with 15 bases spanning the gap. The CDR3 has 15 amino acids. The CDR3 sequence is CATSERAFDIYGYTF. CDR3 DNA sequence: TGTGCCACCAGTGAGCGGGCTTTTGACATCTATGGCTACACCTTC.

V usage is TRBV7-9 and J usage is TRBJ2-3; D remains unclear. In germline, CDR1 is SEHNR, CDR2 FQNEAQ (reference sequence). The CDR3 covers 12 residues. V was pared by 0 bases and J by 7 bases, with 5 bases between. CDR3 sequence: CASSLATNTQYF. The CDR3 DNA reads TGTGCCAGCAGCTTAGCGACAAATACGCAGTATTTT.

The chain employs TRBV5-1 and TRBJ2-5; no clear D. Germline V gene sequence: CDR1 SGHRS, CDR2 YFSETQ. This CDR3 is 11 amino acids long. Trimming pared 4 bases from V and 3 bases from J, leaving 4 bases between. In DNA form, the CDR3 reads TGCGCCAGCAGCGATAAAGAGACCCAGTACTTC. It encodes CASSDKETQYF.

V and J are TRBV7-2 and TRBJ2-4; D possibly corresponds to TRBD1 (5 bases). Near its end, the DNA agrees better with TRBJ2-7, so the J call may be wrong. This CDR3 is 15 amino acids long. CDR1 and CDR2 from the germline V gene are SGHTA and FQGNSA. CDR3 coding DNA: TGTGCCAGCAGCTTATTCGGCGGCAGGGCCTACGAGCAGTACTTC. This encodes CASSLFGGRAYEQYF.

This clonotype turned up a few times. The chain joins TRBV5-1 to TRBJ1-4, with D unresolved. Germline V gene lookup returns CDR1 SGHRS and CDR2 YFSETQ. This CDR3 region has 13 residues. V lost 0 bases to trimming and J lost 3 bases, with 3 bases between them. The CDR3 spells CASSLVPNEKLFF. CDR3 coding DNA: TGCGCCAGCAGCTTGGTGCCTAATGAAAAACTGTTTTTT.

This clonotype was detected a few times. Just one base apart from a much larger clone, this may be a read error. J is TRBJ2-3 and V is TRBV4-1, with D hard to call. In germline, CDR1 is MGHRA, CDR2 YSYEKL. This CDR3 contains 13 residues. Trimming pared 5 bases from V and 1 base from J, leaving 7 bases between. The CDR3 region is CASSTQGTDTQYF. The CDR3 DNA follows: TGCGCCAGCAGCACCCAAGGCACAGATACGCAGTATTTT.

This clonotype was counted at least ten times. The chain combines TRBV13 with TRBJ1-2; D is perhaps TRBD1 (5 bases). Germline CDR1 and CDR2: PRHDT and FYEKMQ (reference sequence). V lost 6 bases and J lost 7, with 15 bases in between. The CDR3 runs 13 residues. The CDR3 DNA is TGTGCCAGCAGTCATCAGGGTCTAAGTGGCTACACCTTC. It codes for CASSHQGLSGYTF.

This clonotype was counted between two and nine times. The J gene is TRBJ1-2, the V gene TRBV6-1; 7 bases are shared with TRBD1. This CDR3 spans 13 amino acids. Germline trimming cut 6 bases from V and 5 bases from J; bases unmatched to any gene: 6. From germline, CDR1 is MNHNS and CDR2 SASEGT. CDR3 coding DNA: TGTGCCAGCAGGGAGTTACAGGGGTATGGCTACACCTTC. Translation: CASRELQGYGYTF.

This clonotype has more than one count but fewer than ten. This sequence joins TRBV20-1 and TRBJ1-4; a weak D match, TRBD1 (6 bases). Germline CDR1 reads DFQATT; CDR2 reads SNEGSKA (reference sequence). The CDR3 spans 13 residues. Trimming cost V 2 bases and J 5 bases, with 9 bases left between them. CDR3 in amino acids: CSARRTANEKLFF. In nucleotides, the CDR3 is TGCAGTGCTAGAAGGACAGCAAATGAAAAACTGTTTTTT.

This clonotype was counted a few times. Possible read error: a much larger clone is one base away. This chain joins TRBV15 and TRBJ2-7; TRBD2 aligns across 9 bases. The CDR3 runs to 17 residues. Germline V gene sequence: CDR1 LNHNV, CDR2 YYDKDF (reference sequence). V dropped 0 bases and J dropped 7; count of bases not matched to a gene: 13. The CDR3 region is CATSRDSGRSQHNEQYF. CDR3 coding DNA: TGTGCCACCAGCAGAGATAGCGGGAGATCTCAACACAATGAGCAGTACTTC.

The chain recombines TRBV29-1 with TRBJ2-7, with TRBD1 matching over 7 bases. The last part of the DNA fits TRBJ2-5 better; the J call may be wrong. The CDR3 length is 13 residues. CDR1 is SQVTM and CDR2 is ANQGSEA in the germline V gene. CDR3 nucleotides: TGCAGCGCCGTCAGGGGGATGGGAGAGACCCAGTACTTC. It translates to CSAVRGMGETQYF.

This clonotype was observed many times. This chain connects TRBV7-6 to TRBJ1-4, with TRBD1 as a possible D gene (5 bases). This CDR3 region has 15 residues. Trimming took 1 base from V and 4 from J, leaving 10 bases between them. CDR1 SGHVS and CDR2 FNYEAQ come from the germline V gene. CDR3 amino acids: CASSLERGFNEKLFF. In nucleotides, the CDR3 is TGTGCCAGCAGCTTAGAGCGGGGCTTTAATGAAAAACTGTTTTTT.